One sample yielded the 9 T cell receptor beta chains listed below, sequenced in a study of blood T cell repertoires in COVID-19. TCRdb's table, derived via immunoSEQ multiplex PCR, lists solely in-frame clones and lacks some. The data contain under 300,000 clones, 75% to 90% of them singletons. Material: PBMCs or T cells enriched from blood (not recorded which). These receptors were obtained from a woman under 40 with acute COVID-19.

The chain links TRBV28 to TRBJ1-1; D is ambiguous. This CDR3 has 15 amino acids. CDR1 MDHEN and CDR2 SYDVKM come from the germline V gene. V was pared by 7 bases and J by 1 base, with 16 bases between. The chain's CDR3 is CASTPQTSTNTEAFF. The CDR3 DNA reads TGTGCCAGCACCCCCCAGACAAGTACGAACACTGAAGCTTTCTTT.

The CDR3 region has the DNA TGTGCCAGTACCCAGGGGAGTGCGACCCAGTACTTC. The encoded protein is CASTQGSATQYF. The V gene is TRBV19, the J gene TRBJ2-5, with D perhaps TRBD1 (6 bases). This CDR3 region has 12 residues. Germline V gives CDR1 LNHDA, CDR2 SQIVND (reference sequence). Trimming pared 7 bases from V and 7 bases from J, leaving 13 bases between.

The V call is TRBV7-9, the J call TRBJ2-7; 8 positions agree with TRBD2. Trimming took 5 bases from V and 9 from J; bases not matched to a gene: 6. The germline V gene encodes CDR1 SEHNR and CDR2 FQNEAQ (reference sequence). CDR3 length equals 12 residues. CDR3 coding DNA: TGTGCCAGCAGCCCCGGGGGGGATTTGCAGTACTTC. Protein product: CASSPGGDLQYF.

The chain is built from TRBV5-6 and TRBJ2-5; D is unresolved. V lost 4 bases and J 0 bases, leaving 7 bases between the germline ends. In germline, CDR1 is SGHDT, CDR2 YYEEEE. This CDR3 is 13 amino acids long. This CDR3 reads CASSNYNQETQYF. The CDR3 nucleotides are TGTGCCAGCAGCAACTATAACCAAGAGACCCAGTACTTC. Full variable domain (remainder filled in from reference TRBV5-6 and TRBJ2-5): DAGVTQSPTHLIKTRGQQVTLRCSPKSGHDTVSWYQQALGQGPQFIFQYYEEEERQRGNFPDRFSGHQFPNYSSELNVNALLLGDSALYLCASSNYNQETQYFGPGTRLLVL.

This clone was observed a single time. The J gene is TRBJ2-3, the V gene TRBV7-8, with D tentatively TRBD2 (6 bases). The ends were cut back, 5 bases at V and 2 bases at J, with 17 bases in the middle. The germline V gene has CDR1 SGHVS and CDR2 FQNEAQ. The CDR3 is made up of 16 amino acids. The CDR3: CASSRIADGPTDTQYF. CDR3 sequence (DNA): TGTGCCAGCAGCCGCATAGCGGACGGTCCCACAGATACGCAGTATTTT.

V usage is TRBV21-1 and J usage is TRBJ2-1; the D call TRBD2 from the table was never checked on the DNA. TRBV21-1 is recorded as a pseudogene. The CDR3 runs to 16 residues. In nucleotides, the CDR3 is TGTGCCAGCAGCATGGTAGCGGGCAGCTCCTACAATGAGCAGTTCTTC. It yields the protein CASSMVAGSSYNEQFF.

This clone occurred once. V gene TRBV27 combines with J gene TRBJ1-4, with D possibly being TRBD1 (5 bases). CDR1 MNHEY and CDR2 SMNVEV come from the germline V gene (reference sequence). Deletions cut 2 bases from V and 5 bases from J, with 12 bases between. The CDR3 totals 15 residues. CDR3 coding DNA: TGTGCCAGCAGTTTAAAGGGGCTAGGAAATGAAAAACTGTTTTTT. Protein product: CASSLKGLGNEKLFF.

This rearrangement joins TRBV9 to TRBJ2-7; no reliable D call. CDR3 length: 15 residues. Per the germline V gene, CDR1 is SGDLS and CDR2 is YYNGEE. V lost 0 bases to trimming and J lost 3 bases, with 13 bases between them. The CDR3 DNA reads TGTGCCAGCAGCGTAGGTGACGGGTACATCTACGAGCAGTACTTC. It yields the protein CASSVGDGYIYEQYF.

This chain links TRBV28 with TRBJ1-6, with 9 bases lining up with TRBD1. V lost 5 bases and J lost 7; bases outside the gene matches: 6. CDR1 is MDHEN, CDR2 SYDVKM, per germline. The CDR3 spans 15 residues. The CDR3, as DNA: TGTGCCAGCAGTGGAGCGGGACAGGGAAATTCACCCCTCCACTTT. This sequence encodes CASSGAGQGNSPLHF.